This T cell receptor beta chain was sequenced in a study of cytomegalovirus exposure and HLA in healthy donors. General study findings and limits: It was in a later analysis that TCR association rates were seen to vary by HLA locus, highest for DRB1 and lowest for HLA-C. A later analysis, which compared TCR beta chains of equal frequency, found the HLA-associated ones more clonally expanded. Earlier analysis yielded a pattern in which most TCR beta V segments were productive about 90% or about 30% of the time.

The PCR made use of 60 Vbeta and 13 Jbeta primers. Data came from immunoSEQ multiplex PCR; TCRdb stores just in-frame clones and leaves some out. In the table there are over 110,000 clones, approximately 80% of which are singletons. The table lists this clone with a few counts. Antigen specificity is unknown. In germline, CDR1 is SGHNT, CDR2 YENEEA. Trimming took 5 bases from V and 9 from J; bases not matched to a gene: 11. CDR3 length: 15 amino acids. The V gene is TRBV11-3, the J gene TRBJ2-1; 9 bases are a match to TRBD2. This receptor was obtained from a male donor in good health and CMV-seronegative. The sequenced sample consisted of PBMCs. The DNA of the CDR3 is TGTGCCAGCAGCAAGCGACTAGCGGAGGCCGGTGAGCAGTTCTTC. It specifies CASSKRLAEAGEQFF.